The 32 T cell receptor beta chains reported below all come from one sample, sequenced in a study of T cell changes during pregnancy in multiple sclerosis. Repertoires were generated with immunoSEQ multiplex PCR, while TCRdb's copy carries only in-frame clones and drops some. The data show approximately 100,000 clones, approximately 90% seen once. The sample was peripheral blood, taken after pregnancy. These TCRs come from a female donor with multiple sclerosis, enrolled in a pregnancy study.

This chain uses TRBV5-6 with TRBJ2-3; 10 bases fit TRBD1. CDR1 SGHDT and CDR2 YYEEEE come from the germline V gene. V trimming: 4 bases; J trimming: 2 bases; junction bases outside the gene matches: 7. This CDR3 region has 16 residues. Here the CDR3 reads CASSPPGQGFTDTQYF. DNA of the CDR3: TGTGCCAGCAGCCCACCGGGACAGGGGTTCACAGATACGCAGTATTTT.

V and J are TRBV18 and TRBJ1-1; 10 bases are a match to TRBD1. CDR1 KGHSH and CDR2 LQKENI come from the germline V gene. The junction had 4 bases not matched to a gene; V was cut back by 4 bases and J by 2 bases. The CDR3 extends over 15 amino acids. The chain's CDR3 is CASSQWDRGNTEAFF. CDR3 coding DNA: TGTGCCAGCTCACAATGGGACAGGGGTAACACTGAAGCTTTCTTT.

V and J are TRBV5-1 and TRBJ2-7; 7 bases are a match to TRBD1. Germline trimming cut 0 bases from V and 2 bases from J; bases unmatched to any gene: 2. The CDR3 loop spans 14 amino acids. Germline CDR1 and CDR2: SGHRS and YFSETQ. CDR3: CASSLGTGPYEQYF. CDR3 sequence (DNA): TGCGCCAGCAGCTTGGGGACAGGACCCTACGAGCAGTACTTC.

The chain employs TRBV6-5 and TRBJ1-2, with D unclear. In germline, CDR1 is MNHEY, CDR2 SVGAGI. V dropped 7 bases and J dropped 8 bases, with 11 bases sitting between them. This CDR3 spans 11 amino acids. In nucleotides, the CDR3 is TGTGCCAGCACCTCGGGTTGGGGCTACACCTTC. It is translated as CASTSGWGYTF.

Concerning this clone: One junction end disagrees with the germline gene, perhaps due to a read error. J is TRBJ2-1 and V is TRBV7-7; no clear D. CDR3 length: 15 amino acids. Germline loops: CDR1 SSHAT, CDR2 FNYEAQ (reference sequence). CDR3 residues: CASSLVWSSYNEQFF. CDR3 DNA: TGTGCTAGCAGCTTAGTCTGGAGCTCCTACAATGAGCAGTTCTTC.

The rearrangement links TRBV18 to TRBJ2-7; D might be TRBD2 (6 bases). V lost 3 bases and J lost 6, with 12 bases in between. This CDR3 region has 13 residues. Germline CDR1 KGHSH, CDR2 LQKENI. CDR3 in DNA: TGTGCCAGCTCACCGAGGGACTGGAGCGAGCAGTACTTC. The encoded protein is CASSPRDWSEQYF.

J is TRBJ2-5 and V is TRBV5-1, with D maybe TRBD1 (6 bases). Germline V lookup: CDR1 SGHRS, CDR2 YFSETQ. V dropped 3 bases and J dropped 5 bases, with 11 bases sitting between them. The CDR3 loop spans 13 amino acids. The CDR3 DNA follows: TGCGCCAGCAGCTCCACAGGGACGGAGACCCAGTACTTC. It translates to CASSSTGTETQYF.

The chain's CDR3 is CASSATGTGNSQNTEAFF. The CDR3 DNA follows: TGTGCCAGCAGCGCAACCGGGACAGGGAATAGCCAGAACACTGAAGCTTTCTTT. The gene calls are TRBV9 and TRBJ1-1; 9 bases match TRBD1. The ends lost 3 bases at V and 1 base at J; junction bases unmatched: 13. CDR3 length: 18 amino acids. The germline gives CDR1 SGDLS, CDR2 YYNGEE. Drawing the rest from reference TRBV9 and TRBJ1-1, the complete variable domain is DSGVTQTPKHLITATGQRVTLRCSPRSGDLSVYWYQQSLDQGLQFLIQYYNGEERAKGNILERFSAQQFPDLHSELNLSSLELGDSALYFCASSATGTGNSQNTEAFFGQGTRLTVV.

This clone was recorded only once. V usage is TRBV5-6 and J usage is TRBJ2-7; D is unresolved. CDR1 and CDR2 from the germline V gene are SGHDT and YYEEEE. The CDR3 is 11 residues long. Trimming shortened V by 3 bases and J by 3 bases, and 4 bases separated the two germline ends. CDR3 bases: TGTGCCAGCAGCTCTAGCTACGAGCAGTACTTC. It codes for CASSSSYEQYF.

V is TRBV19 and J is TRBJ1-1, with D perhaps TRBD1 (5 bases). V shed 1 base and J shed 5 bases, with 8 bases lying between them. Germline V lookup: CDR1 LNHDA, CDR2 SQIVND (reference sequence). The CDR3 runs 13 residues. The chain's CDR3 is CASSIGGGTEAFF. Written as DNA, the CDR3 is TGTGCCAGTAGTATAGGGGGGGGGACTGAAGCTTTCTTT.

Note on this clone: This specimen includes other DNA sequences encoding the same CDR3. V is TRBV7-6 and J is TRBJ2-7; D unresolved. CDR1 is SGHVS, CDR2 FNYEAQ, per germline. The CDR3 runs to 13 residues. The ends were cut back, 5 bases at V and 4 bases at J, with 12 bases in the middle. CDR3 in DNA: TGTGCCAGCAGCAGTGGGCCAAATTACGAGCAGTACTTC. It encodes CASSSGPNYEQYF.

This chain links TRBV15 with TRBJ1-4; possible D gene TRBD1, 6 bases. The CDR3 is 16 residues long. Germline-derived CDR1 and CDR2 are LNHNV and YYDKDF (reference sequence). The V end was cut by 5 bases, the J end by 8 bases, with 21 bases between. The CDR3 nucleotides read TGTGCCACCAGCCCCTACGCCGGCAGGGGAGGGGAAAAACTGTTTTTT. Protein: CATSPYAGRGGEKLFF.

CDR3 amino acids: CASNLAFSGNTIYF. CDR3 bases: TGTGCCAGCAATTTGGCCTTCTCTGGAAACACCATATATTTT. The chain joins TRBV13 to TRBJ1-3; D gene uncertain. Germline V gene data show CDR1 as PRHDT and CDR2 as FYEKMQ (reference sequence). The CDR3 is made up of 14 amino acids. V was clipped by 7 bases and J by 0 bases, with 10 bases between them.

The chain joins TRBV7-9 to TRBJ2-5; 9 nucleotides line up with TRBD1. The germline CDR1 and CDR2 sequences are SEHNR and FQNEAQ (reference sequence). V shed 4 bases, J shed 4 bases, and the junction held 7 bases outside the gene matches. The CDR3 is 15 residues long. CDR3 residues: CASSSRDRETETQYF. The DNA for the CDR3 is TGTGCCAGCAGCTCCCGGGACAGGGAAACAGAGACCCAGTACTTC.

This chain links TRBV2 with TRBJ1-3; D gene unclear. The CDR3 totals 16 residues. V lost 6 bases and J lost 0, with 15 bases in between. From germline, CDR1 is SNHLY and CDR2 FYNNEI. The CDR3 DNA reads as TGTGCCAGCAGGTTGTACAATGGTTTCTCTGGAAACACCATATATTTT. Translated, it gives CASRLYNGFSGNTIYF.

This clone was found once. V and J are TRBV7-9 and TRBJ1-5; 8 bases are shared with TRBD1. The J segment lost 11 bases and the V segment lost 1 base, leaving 4 bases of the junction unmatched. This CDR3 contains 13 residues. The germline V gene has CDR1 SEHNR and CDR2 FQNEAQ (reference sequence). The CDR3 here is CASSLDLTGAQHF. The CDR3 nucleotides read TGTGCCAGCAGCTTAGATCTGACAGGGGCCCAGCATTTT.

This sequence joins TRBV7-6 and TRBJ2-1; 9 nucleotides agree with TRBD2. The CDR3 sequence is 17 residues long. After removal of 5 bases from V and 6 bases from J, the junction contained 14 bases not matched to a gene. Germline V gene sequence: CDR1 SGHVS, CDR2 FNYEAQ. The CDR3 protein is CASSRTLDGTSSNEQFF. In nucleotides, the CDR3 is TGTGCCAGCAGCCGTACGTTGGATGGGACTAGCTCCAATGAGCAGTTCTTC.

The chain links TRBV6-5 to TRBJ1-5; TRBD1 might be the D (5 bases). Trimming cost V 5 bases and J 0 bases, with 8 bases left between them. The CDR3 contains 14 residues. The germline V gene encodes CDR1 MNHEY and CDR2 SVGAGI. CDR3 amino acids: CASSRQGSNQPQHF. CDR3 coding DNA: TGTGCCAGCAGTCGGCAGGGTAGCAATCAGCCCCAGCATTTT.

The gene calls are TRBV5-4 and TRBJ2-5, with TRBD1 as a possible D gene (6 bases). The CDR3 has 13 residues. V lost 2 bases, J lost 7 bases, and 12 bases lay in between. The germline V gene has CDR1 SGHNT and CDR2 YYREEE (reference sequence). The CDR3 DNA is TGTGCCAGCAGCTTCACAGGGTGGGGGACCCAGTACTTC. This encodes CASSFTGWGTQYF.

J is TRBJ2-5 and V is TRBV27, with D perhaps matching TRBD2 (6 bases). The CDR3 runs to 13 residues. Trimming cost V 6 bases and J 4 bases, with 12 bases left between them. Germline CDR1 and CDR2: MNHEY and SMNVEV (reference sequence). The CDR3 DNA follows: TGTGCCAGCAGGCTGGGGGGAGGAGAGACCCAGTACTTC. Encoded protein: CASRLGGGETQYF.

The V gene is TRBV6-4, the J gene TRBJ2-7, with 8 bases aligning to TRBD1. Unmatched junction bases numbered 19, after V lost 3 bases and J lost 3 bases. Germline V gene sequence: CDR1 MRHNA, CDR2 SNTAGT. The length of the CDR3 is 19 residues. CDR3 nucleotide sequence: TGTGCCAGCAGTGAGTCCGGGAAGACAGGGGTAAACACCCTCTACGAGCAGTACTTC. Amino acids: CASSESGKTGVNTLYEQYF.

V usage is TRBV29-1 and J usage is TRBJ2-1; 10 nucleotides align to TRBD2. CDR3 length: 14 residues. CDR1 and CDR2 from the germline V gene are SQVTM and ANQGSEA. Germline trimming cut 7 bases from V and 2 bases from J; bases unmatched to any gene: 5. The CDR3 DNA sequence: TGCAGCGCCAACAGCGGGGGGGCCTACAATGAGCAGTTCTTC. This encodes CSANSGGAYNEQFF.

The chain links TRBV11-3 to TRBJ2-7, with unresolved D. V was cut by 0 bases and J by 4 bases, with 7 bases left in between. Germline CDR1 is SGHNT and CDR2 is YENEEA. The CDR3 length is 13 residues. The CDR3 region has the DNA TGTGCCAGCAGCTTAGAACCGAGTTACGAGCAGTACTTC. The encoded protein is CASSLEPSYEQYF.

The V gene is TRBV11-3, the J gene TRBJ2-1; D is uncertain. V lost 5 bases and J lost 7, with 6 bases in between. Germline CDR1 is SGHNT and CDR2 is YENEEA. The CDR3 contains 11 residues. Written as DNA, the CDR3 is TGTGCCAGCAGCCTCGGGAATGAGCAGTTCTTC. It translates to CASSLGNEQFF.

This chain links TRBV20-1 with TRBJ2-7; the D is unclear. Deletions cut 0 bases from V and 7 bases from J, with 7 bases between. The germline CDR1 and CDR2 sequences are DFQATT and SNEGSKA (reference sequence). This CDR3 contains 11 residues. The CDR3 nucleotides read TGCAGTGCTAGAGAGGCTGCTGAGCAGTACTTC. Its protein product is CSAREAAEQYF.

This rearrangement joins TRBV27 to TRBJ1-1; possibly TRBD1 for D (6 bases). The germline V and J ends were trimmed by 6 bases and 5 bases, with 16 bases remaining between them. CDR1 is MNHEY and CDR2 is SMNVEV in the germline V gene (reference sequence). The CDR3 sequence is 14 residues long. DNA for the CDR3: TGTGCCAGCAGCCAAGGTGGGGGCCATACTGAAGCTTTCTTT. Protein sequence: CASSQGGGHTEAFF.

The chain recombines TRBV6-1 with TRBJ1-5, with TRBD1 matching 11 bases. The CDR3 sequence is 14 residues long. CDR1 is MNHNS, CDR2 SASEGT, per germline. V shed 6 bases and J 6 bases; nucleotides not matched to a gene: 4. Written as DNA, the CDR3 is TGTGCCAGCAGAGCCGGGACAGGGGGTCAGCCCCAGCATTTT. Residues: CASRAGTGGQPQHF.

V and J are TRBV6-5 and TRBJ2-2, with TRBD2 matching over 8 bases. CDR3 length equals 11 residues. V gave up 8 bases and J gave up 7 bases; unmatched junction bases: 0. Germline CDR1 MNHEY, CDR2 SVGAGI. CDR3 loop: CASRGGGELFF. CDR3 sequence (DNA): TGTGCCAGCCGGGGGGGCGGGGAGCTGTTTTTT.

The CDR3 region has the DNA TGCGCCAGCAGCTTCAACCCCCAGCGGGGGAGCACAGATACGCAGTATTTT. Its translation: CASSFNPQRGSTDTQYF. This sequence joins TRBV4-1 and TRBJ2-3; 8 nucleotides agree with TRBD2. Germline V gives CDR1 MGHRA, CDR2 YSYEKL. J was trimmed by 0 bases and V by 5 bases; bases with no gene match: 10. The CDR3 runs 17 residues.

The gene calls are TRBV5-1 and TRBJ1-1; weak D call: TRBD1 (6 bases). CDR3 length equals 15 residues. Germline loops: CDR1 SGHRS, CDR2 YFSETQ. Trimming cost V 4 bases and J 14 bases, with 27 bases left between them. CDR3 nucleotides: TGCGCCAGCAGCCCGGCGGCCGGGGCAATGGCGGGGGCGTTCTTT. As protein: CASSPAAGAMAGAFF.

This clone was detected only once. The chain combines TRBV6-5 with TRBJ2-1; D gene ambiguous. This CDR3 is 13 amino acids long. The germline V gene has CDR1 MNHEY and CDR2 SVGAGI. V lost 10 bases, J lost 4 bases, and 14 bases lay in between. The CDR3 here is CATTPRLYNEQFF. CDR3 DNA: TGTGCCACCACTCCCCGCCTTTACAATGAGCAGTTCTTC.

V usage is TRBV2 and J usage is TRBJ2-5; D is perhaps TRBD2 (6 bases). Germline values: CDR1 SNHLY, CDR2 FYNNEI. This CDR3 has 12 residues. The germline V and J ends were trimmed by 10 bases and 2 bases, with 11 bases remaining between them. The CDR3 sequence is CATRGIQETQYF. The CDR3 bases are TGTGCCACACGGGGGATTCAAGAGACCCAGTACTTC.